The next 14 T cell receptor beta chains were all read from a single sample in a study of OX40 agonist ivuxolimab in advanced cancers. Libraries were prepared by immunoSEQ multiplex PCR; TCRdb keeps only in-frame clonotypes and omits some of them. Of roughly 66,000 clones in the sample, around 83% were seen once. The sequencing used CD4+ or CD8+ T cells sorted from blood, collected in a trial of the OX40 agonist ivuxolimab. The receptor source for this set is an adult with an advanced solid tumor such as melanoma, head and neck, liver or kidney cancer.

The rearrangement links TRBV18 to TRBJ2-1; TRBD2 agrees at 11 bases. The germline V gene has CDR1 KGHSH and CDR2 LQKENI. V shed 0 bases and J 5 bases; nucleotides not matched to a gene: 0. The CDR3 has 15 amino acids. This chain's CDR3 is CASSPPTSGNNEQFF. The CDR3 DNA follows: TGTGCCAGCTCACCACCGACTAGCGGGAACAATGAGCAGTTCTTC.

The J gene is TRBJ1-2, the V gene TRBV6-5; D not resolved. The V and J ends lost 0 bases and 7 bases respectively, with 9 bases between them. The CDR3 loop spans 13 amino acids. CDR1 and CDR2 from the germline V gene are MNHEY and SVGAGI. The CDR3: CASSYSRGGGYTF. CDR3 sequence (DNA): TGTGCCAGCAGTTACTCGCGGGGTGGTGGCTACACCTTC.

This chain connects TRBV6-5 to TRBJ1-2; D might be TRBD1 (5 bases). The CDR3 is made up of 13 amino acids. Germline V gives CDR1 MNHEY, CDR2 SVGAGI. V lost 11 bases, J lost 4 bases, and 17 bases lay in between. Here the CDR3 reads CAVRGGDAYGYTF. The CDR3 DNA sequence: TGTGCCGTCCGGGGGGGGGACGCCTATGGCTACACCTTC.

This clone was recorded a few times. The rearrangement joins TRBV14 to TRBJ1-2, with D hard to call. In germline, CDR1 is SGHDN, CDR2 FVKESK. This CDR3 spans 12 amino acids. V gave up 4 bases and J gave up 7 bases, with 10 bases separating them. CDR3 sequence: CASSPKASGYTF. CDR3 sequence (DNA): TGTGCCAGCAGCCCTAAAGCCAGTGGCTACACCTTC.

The chain carries TRBV2 and TRBJ2-3; 12 bases are a match to TRBD2. Germline assignment: CDR1 SNHLY and CDR2 FYNNEI. V gave up 3 bases and J gave up 6 bases; unmatched junction bases: 4. This CDR3 has 15 residues. Written as DNA, the CDR3 is TGTGCCAGCAGTGAGCTAGCGGGAGGGGTGGATACGCAGTATTTT. Encoded protein: CASSELAGGVDTQYF.

This chain joins TRBV5-4 and TRBJ1-2; D remains ambiguous. The CDR3 has 14 residues. The germline CDR1 and CDR2 sequences are SGHNT and YYREEE (reference sequence). The ends were cut back, 0 bases at V and 2 bases at J, with 8 bases in the middle. CDR3 region: CASSLVGENYGYTF. The CDR3 bases are TGTGCCAGCAGCTTGGTTGGTGAGAACTATGGCTACACCTTC.

With respect to this clone: The sample carries other DNA sequences with the same CDR3. The chain combines TRBV28 with TRBJ2-1, with D tentatively TRBD1 or TRBD2 (6 bases each). The germline V gene encodes CDR1 MDHEN and CDR2 SYDVKM. This CDR3 has 13 amino acids. Trimming cost V 3 bases and J 9 bases, with 12 bases left between them. The CDR3 loop is CASSFGGLGEQFF. CDR3 coding DNA: TGTGCCAGCAGTTTTGGGGGGCTCGGTGAGCAGTTCTTC. Looking up the rest from reference TRBV28 and TRBJ2-1 gives the full variable domain: DVKVTQSSRYLVKRTGEKVFLECVQDMDHENMFWYRQDPGLGLRLIYFSYDVKMKEKGDIPEGYSVSREKKERFSLILESASTNQTSMYLCASSFGGLGEQFFGPGTRLTVL.

The V and J genes are TRBV5-6 and TRBJ1-1; a possible D gene is TRBD1 (5 bases). Germline CDR1 is SGHDT and CDR2 is YYEEEE. The ends were cut back, 6 bases at V and 3 bases at J, with 18 bases in the middle. This CDR3 is 15 amino acids long. The CDR3 region is CASTLGAGLDTEAFF. CDR3 nucleotides: TGTGCCAGCACCCTAGGGGCAGGGCTGGACACTGAAGCTTTCTTT.

The chain recombines TRBV14 with TRBJ2-3; possible D gene TRBD1, 6 bases. V lost 0 bases, J lost 1 base, and 11 bases lay in between. Germline loops: CDR1 SGHDN, CDR2 FVKESK. The CDR3 runs to 16 residues. The DNA for the CDR3 is TGTGCCAGCAGCCAAGATGTTCCAGGGGGCACAGATACGCAGTATTTT. It translates to CASSQDVPGGTDTQYF.

This rearrangement joins TRBV19 to TRBJ2-7; TRBD1 matches 7 bases. Germline trimming cut 1 base from V and 3 bases from J; bases unmatched to any gene: 3. This CDR3 is 14 amino acids long. Per the germline V gene, CDR1 is LNHDA and CDR2 is SQIVND (reference sequence). Here the CDR3 DNA reads TGTGCCAGTAGTATAGCTACAGGGGACTACGAGCAGTACTTC. It translates to CASSIATGDYEQYF.

V is TRBV6-1 and J is TRBJ1-2; D call uncertain. This CDR3 contains 12 residues. Per the germline V gene, CDR1 is MNHNS and CDR2 is SASEGT. V shed 7 bases and J shed 1 base, with 7 bases lying between them. The CDR3 loop reads CASTTINYGYTF. The CDR3, as DNA: TGTGCCAGCACTACGATTAACTATGGCTACACCTTC.

J is TRBJ2-1 and V is TRBV25-1; 12 bases line up with TRBD2. Germline V gives CDR1 MGHDK, CDR2 SYGVNS. The V and J ends lost 7 bases and 8 bases, in that order; junction bases with no gene match: 6. This CDR3 comprises 14 residues. The CDR3 nucleotides are TGTGCCAGCAAGACTAGCGGGAGCCAATATGAGCAGTTCTTC. Protein: CASKTSGSQYEQFF.

Points on this clone: Additional DNA sequences in this sample encode the identical CDR3. J is TRBJ2-5 and V is TRBV7-2, with 9 positions matching TRBD2. V lost 1 base to trimming and J lost 5 bases; unmatched junction nucleotides: 5. The CDR3 sequence is 15 residues long. The germline CDR1 and CDR2 sequences are SGHTA and FQGNSA. The DNA of the CDR3 is TGTGCCAGCAGCTTAGTTTCGCGGGGGGGGGAGACCCAGTACTTC. It translates to CASSLVSRGGETQYF. The full variable domain, completed using reference TRBV7-2 and TRBJ2-5, is GAGVSQSPSNKVTEKGKDVELRCDPISGHTALYWYRQSLGQGLEFLIYFQGNSAPDKSGLPSDRFSAERTGGSVSTLTIQRTQQEDSAVYLCASSLVSRGGETQYFGPGTRLLVL.

CDR3 coding DNA: TGTGCCAGCAGCCTTGGCGGGGGAGGTCAGCCCCAGCATTTT. Its protein is CASSLGGGGQPQHF. This chain links TRBV28 with TRBJ1-5, with a weak D call TRBD1 (5 bases). CDR3 length: 14 amino acids. Per germline, CDR1 MDHEN and CDR2 SYDVKM. The ends were cut back, 6 bases at V and 6 bases at J, with 15 bases in the middle.